Described below is a single TCR beta chain sequence and its context. Its target is unknown. A second PCR of roughly 7 to 11 cycles used a sample-barcoded 5' primer and a J-beta primer mix. Each cDNA molecule was tagged by a template-switch adaptor that had 12 random nucleotides. TCRdb itself ran the 5' RACE reads through MiXCR, one entry per CDR3 protein. The table records fewer than 2,000,000 distinct CDR3 sequences, roughly 32% of them present only once. The data were taken from a study of blood T cells in healthy people across ages. Study-wide points: Because donor CMV status was unknown, expanded clonotype changes were possibly confounded. It was the long-lived donors that had more naive CD4+ cells and higher diversity than aged donors.

Losses at the gene ends were 6 bases for V and 0 bases for J; bases not matched to a gene: 6. The CDR3 runs 15 residues. Germline lookup yields CDR1 DFQATT and CDR2 SNEGSKA (reference sequence). Source material: blood. This clonotype originated in a woman aged 25 to 39 in good health. The chain links TRBV20-1 to TRBJ1-5; 9 nucleotides agree with TRBD1. The CDR3 sequence is CSAGTGLNSNQPQHF. The CDR3, as DNA: TGCAGTGCCGGGACAGGGTTAAATAGCAATCAGCCCCAGCATTTT.